These 21 T cell receptor beta chains were sequenced from one sample in a study of cytomegalovirus exposure and HLA in healthy donors. 13 Jbeta primers and 60 Vbeta primers were used for the PCR. Method: immunoSEQ multiplex PCR; TCRdb's copy keeps in-frame clones and lacks some. The sample lists about 110,000 clones, about 79% occurring once. The sequenced sample was PBMCs. These receptors all come from a middle-aged man in good health and CMV-seropositive.

In regard to this clone: A junction end diverges from the germline sequence, so it may reflect a read error. V and J are TRBV5-6 and TRBJ1-3; tentatively, D is TRBD1 (5 bases). The germline gives CDR1 SGHDT, CDR2 YYEEEE. This CDR3 is built from 14 residues. The CDR3 nucleotides are TGTGCCAGCAGTTTGGGGGGGGTCGGAAACACCATATATTTT. Amino acids: CASSLGGVGNTIYF.

The rearrangement links TRBV7-8 to TRBJ1-5; D ambiguous. Germline V gives CDR1 SGHVS, CDR2 FQNEAQ. Trimming removed 1 base from V and 6 bases from J, with 7 bases in between. There are 13 residues in the CDR3. The CDR3 is CASSLGGPQPQHF. Here the CDR3 DNA reads TGTGCCAGCAGCTTAGGAGGGCCTCAGCCCCAGCATTTT.

A note on this clone: At the DNA level, this CDR3 is encoded by other sequences in the same sample as well. The chain recombines TRBV5-1 with TRBJ1-1, with 8 positions matching TRBD1. V lost 4 bases to trimming and J lost 1 base; unmatched junction nucleotides: 6. The CDR3 is 15 residues long. Germline values: CDR1 SGHRS, CDR2 YFSETQ. CDR3 in DNA: TGCGCCAGCAGCGTCACCGGGACAGGGAACACTGAAGCTTTCTTT. Encoded protein: CASSVTGTGNTEAFF. The complete variable domain, with remaining parts taken from reference TRBV5-1 and TRBJ1-1, reads KAGVTQTPRYLIKTRGQQVTLSCSPISGHRSVSWYQQTPGQGLQFLFEYFSETQRNKGNFPGRFSGRQFSNSRSEMNVSTLELGDSALYLCASSVTGTGNTEAFFGQGTRLTVV.

The chain links TRBV5-1 to TRBJ2-7, with TRBD1 matching over 8 bases. With 4 bases clipped from V and 3 bases from J, the junction kept 9 bases outside the gene matches. The CDR3 length is 15 residues. CDR1 is SGHRS, CDR2 YFSETQ, per germline. The CDR3 nucleotides read TGCGCCAGCAGCCGCTCCCGGACAGGGAACTACGAGCAGTACTTC. Residues: CASSRSRTGNYEQYF.

This clone was seen a handful of times. The CDR3 loop is CAWSVILGNEAQYF. DNA for the CDR3: TGTGCCTGGAGTGTAATCTTAGGCAACGAGGCCCAGTATTTT. This rearrangement joins TRBV30 to TRBJ2-3; no definite D call. Trimming shortened V by 0 bases and J by 12 bases, and 19 bases separated the two germline ends. CDR1 is GTSNPN, CDR2 SVGIG, per germline (reference sequence). The CDR3 runs to 14 residues.

The CDR3 region has the DNA TGTGCCAGCAGTTACTCTAGATCGACAGATACGCAGTATTTT. This gives the protein CASSYSRSTDTQYF. The chain uses TRBV6-5 and TRBJ2-3; D is undetermined. From germline, CDR1 is MNHEY and CDR2 SVGAGI. Trimming shortened V by 0 bases and J by 3 bases, and 7 bases separated the two germline ends. CDR3 length equals 14 residues.

This sequence joins TRBV7-3 and TRBJ1-1; 7 bases agree with TRBD1. V trimming: 5 bases; J trimming: 3 bases; junction bases outside the gene matches: 3. There are 13 residues in the CDR3. From germline, CDR1 is SGHTA and CDR2 FQGTGA. CDR3 protein: CASSRDSHTEAFF. CDR3 nucleotide sequence: TGTGCCAGCAGCCGGGACAGCCACACTGAAGCTTTCTTT.

The chain carries TRBV11-1 and TRBJ2-7; 7 bases are shared with TRBD2. Germline loops: CDR1 SGHAT, CDR2 FQDESV (reference sequence). Trimming removed 2 bases from V and 3 bases from J; junction bases left unmatched: 4. The CDR3 has 14 residues. Here the CDR3 DNA reads TGTGCCAGCAGCTTACGGGGGGTAAACTACGAGCAGTACTTC. As protein: CASSLRGVNYEQYF.

The chain couples TRBV5-1 to TRBJ2-3, with TRBD2 as a possible D gene (6 bases). Germline CDR1 reads SGHRS; CDR2 reads YFSETQ. This CDR3 contains 17 residues. Trimming took off 4 bases at V and 2 bases at J, with 20 bases between the two ends. This CDR3 reads CASSTYRRARDTDTQYF. CDR3 DNA sequence: TGCGCCAGCAGCACCTACCGCAGGGCGCGGGACACAGATACGCAGTATTTT.

The rearrangement links TRBV2 to TRBJ2-5, with 9 bases lining up with TRBD1. Germline CDR1 reads SNHLY; CDR2 reads FYNNEI. The CDR3 covers 15 residues. The V gene end was trimmed by 3 bases and the J gene end by 4 bases; junction bases not matched to a gene: 6. In DNA, the CDR3 is TGTGCCAGCAGTGATGGGGGACAGGGAAGAGAGACCCAGTACTTC. It codes for CASSDGGQGRETQYF.

V and J are TRBV12-5 and TRBJ2-1, with TRBD2 as a possible D gene (5 bases). Germline CDR1 and CDR2: LGHNT and FRNRAP. V was shortened by 9 bases and J by 3 bases, with 9 bases between the two germline ends. This CDR3 contains 12 residues. The CDR3 reads CASLRGYNEQFF. The CDR3 DNA follows: TGTGCTAGCCTCCGGGGCTACAATGAGCAGTTCTTC. The variable domain in full, completed from reference TRBV12-5 and TRBJ2-1, reads DARVTQTPRHKVTEMGQEVTMRCQPILGHNTVFWYRQTMMQGLELLAYFRNRAPLDDSGMPKDRFSAEMPDATLATLKIQPSEPRDSAVYFCASLRGYNEQFFGPGTRLTVL.

A few counts support this clone. The chain is built from TRBV10-3 and TRBJ1-5; a weak D match, TRBD1 (5 bases). This CDR3 is 13 amino acids long. CDR1 is ENHRY, CDR2 SYGVKD, per germline. Trimming took 6 bases from V and 5 from J, leaving 11 bases between them. CDR3 in amino acids: CAIRGGVDQPQHF. CDR3 DNA sequence: TGTGCCATCAGGGGGGGGGTCGATCAGCCCCAGCATTTT.

This clone appeared a single time. The V and J genes are TRBV6-1 and TRBJ2-7; 9 bases map to TRBD1. Germline V gene sequence: CDR1 MNHNS, CDR2 SASEGT. This CDR3 has 15 residues. The V gene end was trimmed by 4 bases and the J gene end by 0 bases; junction bases not matched to a gene: 4. Here the CDR3 DNA reads TGTGCCAGCAGTGGAGGACAGGGGCACTCCTACGAGCAGTACTTC. Amino acids: CASSGGQGHSYEQYF.

This clone is medium-sized (0.01 to 0.1%). The V call is TRBV11-2, the J call TRBJ2-7; D may be TRBD2 (5 bases). This CDR3 is 14 amino acids long. Germline V gene lookup returns CDR1 SGHAT and CDR2 FQNNGV. With 4 bases removed from V and 2 bases from J, the gap between germline ends came to 12 bases. The CDR3 sequence: CASSSSLPPYEQYF. The CDR3 DNA follows: TGTGCCAGCAGCTCTAGCCTACCCCCCTACGAGCAGTACTTC.

The CDR3 DNA reads as TGTGCCAGCAGCTTAAAAGGGAGGGCCTACGAGCAGTACTTC. This translates into CASSLKGRAYEQYF. This chain joins TRBV11-1 and TRBJ2-7; 7 bases are a match to TRBD2. From germline, CDR1 is SGHAT and CDR2 FQDESV (reference sequence). V lost 2 bases to trimming and J lost 2 bases; unmatched junction nucleotides: 3. This CDR3 spans 14 amino acids.

This chain connects TRBV27 to TRBJ1-1; TRBD1 agrees at 8 bases. This CDR3 region has 15 residues. Germline V gives CDR1 MNHEY, CDR2 SMNVEV (reference sequence). V shed 7 bases, J shed 1 base, and the junction held 8 bases outside the gene matches. The CDR3 DNA is TGTGCCAGCAAGCGACCGACAGGGGCGAACACTGAAGCTTTCTTT. This translates into CASKRPTGANTEAFF.

Concerning this clone: One junction end disagrees with the germline gene, perhaps due to a read error. The genes are TRBV5-4 and TRBJ1-2; D unclear. The germline V gene has CDR1 SGHNT and CDR2 YYREEE (reference sequence). The CDR3 totals 14 residues. The CDR3 nucleotides read TGTGCCAGCAGTTCGGGGAAAGCTGTAACATTGTGGCCCTTC. Translating it yields CASSSGKAVTLWPF.

The chain carries TRBV30 and TRBJ2-3; 13 bases agree with TRBD2. This CDR3 comprises 14 residues. The germline V gene has CDR1 GTSNPN and CDR2 SVGIG (reference sequence). Unmatched junction bases numbered 6, after V lost 3 bases and J lost 9 bases. CDR3 loop: CAWRLAGGPRTQYF. The CDR3 nucleotides read TGTGCCTGGAGACTAGCGGGAGGGCCAAGGACGCAGTATTTT.

The rearrangement joins TRBV19 to TRBJ1-2, with D uncertain. CDR3 length: 14 amino acids. Germline CDR1 reads LNHDA; CDR2 reads SQIVND (reference sequence). V was cut by 9 bases and J by 0 bases, with 14 bases left in between. The DNA for the CDR3 is TGTGCCAGGGCGGTAGGCCAAGCTAACTATGGCTACACCTTC. This gives the protein CARAVGQANYGYTF.

This chain joins TRBV27 and TRBJ2-5; 11 bases line up with TRBD1. The CDR3 length is 18 residues. The germline V gene encodes CDR1 MNHEY and CDR2 SMNVEV (reference sequence). With V trimmed by 3 bases and J by 4 bases, 13 bases remained unmatched. The CDR3 DNA reads as TGTGCCAGCAGTTTGGCCCCGGAATGGACAGGGGGCAGAGAGACCCAGTACTTC. It codes for CASSLAPEWTGGRETQYF.

This sequence joins TRBV27 and TRBJ2-6; a possible D gene is TRBD2 (6 bases). V was trimmed by 2 bases and J by 2 bases, leaving 13 bases between them. This CDR3 spans 17 amino acids. Germline V gives CDR1 MNHEY, CDR2 SMNVEV (reference sequence). CDR3 in DNA: TGTGCCAGCAGTTTAATCCCCGGGGGAGCTGGGGCCAACGTCCTGACTTTC. Encoded protein: CASSLIPGGAGANVLTF.